This T cell receptor beta chain was identified during a study of blood T cell repertoires in COVID-19 (dated by TCRdb to 2020 to 2021). Background for the entire study: The collaborator samples originated in the United States, Italy and Spain and spanned the acute and convalescent phases of COVID-19. The repertoires were made available in a free public database intended to serve as a resource for research on the immune response to SARS-CoV-2. The prospective study material was composed of cDNA or gDNA derived from T cells, B-cell-depleted T cells, or PBMCs. Subjects who had been exposed to COVID-19, were actively infected with it, or had recovered from it provided the deeply sampled blood TCRbeta repertoires that made up the dataset. The samples were drawn from the first 160 participants of the ongoing ImmuneRACE study and from under 1,500 subjects provided by 6 global collaborators. Where HLA class I and class II types were available, the types were taken from metadata supplied by the sample provider, not from assay-based typing. A de-identified subject ID, COVID-19 status, age in years and sex were almost always included in the sample metadata.

Collaborating institutions collected whole blood in K2EDTA tubes following their own protocols. For TCRbeta analysis, collaborators shipped samples as frozen whole blood, isolated PBMCs, or DNA extracted from either of those sample types. The germline V gene supplies CDR1 LGHNT and CDR2 FRNRAP. Its CDR3 holds 13 amino acids, cysteine through phenylalanine. Kept here is only the CDR3 DNA, which spans 39 bases and is read in frame from base 1. V is clipped by 5 bases and J by 4 bases, and the sequence between their germline boundaries is 11 bases long. TCRbeta CDR3 regions were amplified from genomic DNA by means of the immunoSEQ Assay, a bias-controlled multiplex PCR. On the study's bioinformatics: The number of nucleated cells in each sample was estimated by amplification of reference gene primers within the assay. Sequence reads were collapsed and filtered to measure the absolute abundance of every unique TCRbeta CDR3 rearrangement. For each sample, productive Simpson clonality was calculated by taking the square root of Simpson's diversity index across productive rearrangements. What TCRdb holds here is the immuneACCESS table cut down to in-frame rearrangements. Part of the clones is not present; checked against another copy, under half of the missing clones reflect an unresolved V gene, and the others are unexplained. That table supplies the V and J calls and clone size; D and trimming were determined from the DNA. The sample table shows some 42,000 clones, and approximately 81% are seen once. The ten largest clones represent 13% of the sample.

Results the study describes overall, beyond this receptor: The amount of clinical and demographic metadata varied by source and participant and was provided uncurated.

Turning to this clone: The specificity of this receptor is unknown. There are no base qualities to consult, and no much larger clone falls within one base.

In this chain, TRBV12-5 is recombined with TRBJ2-5; TRBD1 is a weak D gene call, 6 bases matching. This sequence originates from a woman in her 70s in a cohort sampled during active COVID-19. Sequenced sample: peripheral blood. The CDR3 amino acid sequence is: CASGKQGLETQYF. The DNA sequence is given as TGTGCTAGTGGTAAACAGGGCCTAGAGACCCAGTACTTC.